This TCR beta chain was observed in a study of T cells in Graves' hyperthyroidism and ophthalmopathy. Amplification of TCR beta CDR3 regions was performed using RNA transcripts as template. The HTBI primer set served for first-round RT-PCR of the TCR CDR3. TCRdb reanalysed the multiplex PCR reads using MiXCR and keeps one entry per CDR3 protein. Of 40,000 to 60,000 distinct CDR3 sequences listed, approximately 52% are singletons. Germline V lookup: CDR1 SGHTA, CDR2 FQGTGA. This CDR3 comprises 17 residues. After removal of 0 bases from V and 2 bases from J, the junction contained 3 bases not matched to a gene.

The sequence derives from a woman between 45 and 65 years old with Graves' ophthalmopathy. The chain combines TRBV7-3 with TRBJ2-1; 11 bases are shared with TRBD2. Sequencing was done on a sample of blood. CDR3 residues: CASSLTSGGATYNEQFF. DNA for the CDR3: TGTGCCAGCAGCTTAACTAGCGGGGGGGCTACCTACAATGAGCAGTTCTTC. The whole variable domain, filled in from reference TRBV7-3 and TRBJ2-1, reads GAGVSQTPSNKVTEKGKYVELRCDPISGHTALYWYRQSLGQGPEFLIYFQGTGAADDSGLPNDRFFAVRPEGSVSTLKIQRTERGDSAVYLCASSLTSGGATYNEQFFGPGTRLTVL.